The entry that follows covers one T cell receptor beta chain sequence. The protocol was immunoSEQ multiplex PCR, while the TCRdb copy is restricted to in-frame clones and leaves out a portion. The table lists around 20,000 clones, 93% of them singletons. V lost 2 bases, J lost 9 bases, and 4 bases stayed unmatched. CDR3 size: 13 residues. Germline values: CDR1 SGHTA, CDR2 FQGNSA. The data belong to a study of blood T cell repertoires in COVID-19. The TCR comes from a woman in her forties or fifties with active COVID-19. V and J are TRBV7-2 and TRBJ2-1; 7 nucleotides match TRBD2. The sequencing sample was made of peripheral blood. DNA of the CDR3: TGTGCCAGCAGCTTAAAGGCGGGAGTTGAGCAGTTCTTC. This gives the protein CASSLKAGVEQFF.